These T cell receptor beta chains were read from a single sample in a study of shared clonotypes between healthy human individuals. The assay was immunoSEQ multiplex PCR, and TCRdb's table has in-frame clones only and misses some. The sample holds over 75,000 clones; 60% to 70% are singletons and the top ten take approximately 46%. Sequences were obtained from memory CD8+ T cells sorted from blood. The receptors stem from a man in his thirties or forties in good health. The CDR3 runs from the conserved cysteine through the conserved F or W. A D gene is named only where the DNA matches it firmly. Only some rows state a clone size, as once, few, many or a class for expanded clones.

D gene: TRBD2
V gene: TRBV11-2
clone size: few
J gene: TRBJ2-7
CDR3 protein: CASKPLAGPYEQYF
CDR3 DNA: TGTGCCAGCAAACCACTAGCGGGACCCTACGAGCAGTACTTC

D gene: TRBD1
V gene: TRBV11-2
clone size: .
J gene: TRBJ1-1
CDR3 protein: CASSDRGQELEQAFF
CDR3 DNA: TGTGCCAGCAGCGACAGGGGACAGGAGCTAGAACAAGCTTTCTTT

D gene: .
V gene: TRBV11-1
clone size: .
J gene: TRBJ1-1
CDR3 protein: CASSLRSFGAGTEAFF
CDR3 DNA: TGTGCCAGCAGCTTAAGGAGTTTCGGGGCAGGCACTGAAGCTTTCTTT

D gene: .
V gene: TRBV5-4
clone size: .
J gene: TRBJ2-3
CDR3 protein: CASSLGRHLNTDTQYF
CDR3 DNA: TGTGCCAGCAGCTTAGGTCGACACCTCAACACAGATACGCAGTATTTT

D gene: .
V gene: TRBV5-1
clone size: .
J gene: TRBJ2-5
CDR3 protein: CASRYQRQSLGTQYF
CDR3 DNA: TGCGCCAGCAGATATCAGAGACAGTCCCTGGGGACCCAGTACTTC

D gene: .
V gene: TRBV9
clone size: .
J gene: TRBJ1-1
CDR3 protein: CASSEGGNTEAFF
CDR3 DNA: TGTGCCAGCAGCGAGGGGGGGAACACTGAAGCTTTCTTT

D gene: .
V gene: TRBV19
clone size: .
J gene: TRBJ2-1
CDR3 protein: CASSTAGRDYNEQFF
CDR3 DNA: TGTGCCAGTAGTACAGCCGGGCGAGATTACAATGAGCAGTTCTTC

D gene: .
V gene: TRBV13
clone size: .
J gene: TRBJ2-1
CDR3 protein: CASSYRGNRHNEQFF
CDR3 DNA: TGTGCCAGCAGCTACCGAGGGAACCGGCACAATGAGCAGTTCTTC

D gene: TRBD1
V gene: TRBV7-2
clone size: few
J gene: TRBJ2-1
CDR3 protein: CASSHRTGINEQFF
CDR3 DNA: TGTGCCAGCAGCCACAGGACAGGGATCAATGAGCAGTTCTTC

D gene: .
V gene: TRBV6-1
clone size: few
J gene: TRBJ2-5
CDR3 protein: CASSEEVGKETQYF
CDR3 DNA: TGTGCCAGCAGTGAAGAGGTGGGGAAAGAGACCCAGTACTTC

D gene: .
V gene: TRBV29-1
clone size: .
J gene: TRBJ2-7
CDR3 protein: CSVGVQGFGDEQYF
CDR3 DNA: TGCAGCGTTGGGGTGCAAGGTTTCGGGGACGAGCAGTACTTC

D gene: .
V gene: TRBV7-2
clone size: .
J gene: TRBJ2-6
CDR3 protein: CASSRDHSGANVLTF
CDR3 DNA: TGTGCCAGCAGCAGGGACCACTCTGGGGCCAACGTCCTGACTTTC

D gene: TRBD2
V gene: TRBV7-2
clone size: .
J gene: TRBJ2-1
CDR3 protein: CASSSGTSRLNEQFF
CDR3 DNA: TGTGCCAGCAGCTCCGGGACTAGCCGCCTCAATGAGCAGTTCTTC

D gene: .
V gene: TRBV5-1
clone size: .
J gene: TRBJ2-5
CDR3 protein: CASSLDGQLQETQYF
CDR3 DNA: TGCGCCAGCAGCTTGGACGGACAGCTCCAAGAGACCCAGTACTTC

D gene: TRBD2
V gene: TRBV2
clone size: once
J gene: TRBJ2-5
CDR3 protein: CASGTTQETQYF
CDR3 DNA: TGTGCCAGCGGGACTACCCAGGAGACCCAGTACTTC

D gene: TRBD1
V gene: TRBV29-1
clone size: .
J gene: TRBJ2-2
CDR3 protein: CSVGQGPTGELFF
CDR3 DNA: TGCAGCGTGGGACAGGGCCCCACCGGGGAGCTGTTTTTT

D gene: .
V gene: TRBV27
clone size: .
J gene: TRBJ2-1
CDR3 protein: CASSLSDNYNEQFF
CDR3 DNA: TGTGCCAGCAGTTTATCGGACAACTACAATGAGCAGTTCTTC

D gene: .
V gene: TRBV6-1
clone size: once
J gene: TRBJ2-7
CDR3 protein: CASSEGFLSYEQYF
CDR3 DNA: TGTGCCAGCAGTGAAGGATTTCTCTCCTACGAGCAGTACTTC

D gene: .
V gene: TRBV30
clone size: .
J gene: TRBJ2-3
CDR3 protein: CACKIRQFSTDTQYF
CDR3 DNA: TGTGCCTGCAAAATCCGACAGTTCAGCACAGATACGCAGTATTTT

D gene: .
V gene: TRBV19
clone size: .
J gene: TRBJ1-4
CDR3 protein: CATTRRRGSEKLFF
CDR3 DNA: TGTGCCACCACGCGGCGCAGGGGTAGTGAAAAACTGTTTTTT

D gene: .
V gene: TRBV10-1
clone size: .
J gene: TRBJ2-2
CDR3 protein: CATQPHSNTGELFF
CDR3 DNA: TGCGCCACCCAGCCCCATTCGAACACCGGGGAGCTGTTTTTT

D gene: TRBD2
V gene: TRBV14
clone size: .
J gene: TRBJ2-3
CDR3 protein: CASSQGRSSGRRTDTQYF
CDR3 DNA: TGTGCCAGCAGCCAAGGACGGTCTAGCGGGAGGCGCACAGATACGCAGTATTTT

D gene: .
V gene: TRBV19
clone size: .
J gene: TRBJ2-7
CDR3 protein: CASSIIGQGSYEQYF
CDR3 DNA: TGTGCCAGTAGTATAATCGGGCAGGGATCCTACGAGCAGTACTTC

D gene: .
V gene: TRBV7-2
clone size: .
J gene: TRBJ2-7
CDR3 protein: CASSLEHHYEQYF
CDR3 DNA: TGTGCCAGCAGCTTAGAACACCACTACGAGCAGTACTTC

D gene: TRBD1
V gene: TRBV16
clone size: once
J gene: TRBJ2-1
CDR3 protein: CASNPDRKDEQFF
CDR3 DNA: TGTGCCAGCAACCCGGACAGGAAAGATGAGCAGTTCTTC

D gene: TRBD1
V gene: TRBV5-8
clone size: few
J gene: TRBJ2-4
CDR3 protein: CASSLGQAWDIQYF
CDR3 DNA: TGTGCCAGCAGCCTGGGACAGGCGTGGGACATTCAGTACTTC

D gene: .
V gene: TRBV7-9
clone size: once
J gene: TRBJ2-1
CDR3 protein: CASSHPRAADEQFF
CDR3 DNA: TGTGCCAGCAGCCACCCTCGAGCCGCCGATGAGCAGTTCTTC

D gene: .
V gene: TRBV6-1
clone size: .
J gene: TRBJ1-5
CDR3 protein: CASMSRANQPQHF
CDR3 DNA: TGTGCCAGCATGAGCCGGGCCAATCAGCCCCAGCATTTT

D gene: .
V gene: TRBV4-3
clone size: many
J gene: TRBJ2-6
CDR3 protein: CASSQEGGAGANVLTF
CDR3 DNA: TGCGCCAGCAGCCAGGAAGGTGGGGCTGGGGCCAACGTCCTGACTTTC